A single sample is the source of the 2 T cell receptor beta chains below, sequenced in a study of control samples from healthy donors and cancer patients. Data came from immunoSEQ multiplex PCR; TCRdb stores just in-frame clones and leaves some out. The sample has some 120,000 clones; over 85% are singletons. Sequenced material: blood. These receptors all stem from a man aged 30 to 39 in good health.

The genes are TRBV5-5 and TRBJ2-2; 11 bases line up with TRBD2. CDR1 and CDR2 from the germline V gene are SGHKS and YYEKEE (reference sequence). There are 16 residues in the CDR3. V was pared by 4 bases and J by 3 bases, with 5 bases of the junction left unmatched. CDR3 protein: CASSPRLAGYTGELFF. CDR3 DNA: TGTGCCAGCAGCCCCCGACTAGCGGGGTACACCGGGGAGCTGTTTTTT. The whole variable domain, remainder taken from reference TRBV5-5 and TRBJ2-2, is DAGVTQSPTHLIKTRGQQVTLRCSPISGHKSVSWYQQVLGQGPQFIFQYYEKEERGRGNFPDRFSARQFPNYSSELNVNALLLGDSALYLCASSPRLAGYTGELFFGEGSRLTVL.

This CDR3 is CASSTRQGAGNEQFF. CDR3 DNA: TGTGCCAGCAGTACCCGACAGGGAGCGGGCAATGAGCAGTTCTTC. This chain joins TRBV28 and TRBJ2-1; a possible D gene is TRBD1 (7 bases). CDR3 size: 15 residues. V was trimmed by 5 bases and J by 6 bases, leaving 17 bases between them. Germline-derived CDR1 and CDR2 are MDHEN and SYDVKM.